Presented here are 10 T cell receptor beta chains from one specimen sequenced in a study of CD4+ T cells in melanoma. Produced via immunoSEQ multiplex PCR; TCRdb's table is partial and in-frame only. In the table there are roughly 21,000 clones, roughly 78% of which are singletons. Receptor source: a human donor with melanoma.

V is TRBV6-1 and J is TRBJ1-1; weak D call: TRBD1 (6 bases). With 1 base removed from V and 7 bases from J, the gap between germline ends came to 13 bases. Germline CDR1 reads MNHNS; CDR2 reads SASEGT. The CDR3 totals 14 residues. This chain's CDR3 is CASSEEVTGIEAFF. The CDR3 DNA is TGTGCCAGCAGTGAAGAGGTGACAGGTATTGAAGCTTTCTTT.

The chain is built from TRBV15 and TRBJ2-2; no definite D call. V lost 0 bases to trimming and J lost 0 bases, with 14 bases between them. CDR3 length equals 18 residues. Germline assignment: CDR1 LNHNV and CDR2 YYDKDF (reference sequence). The CDR3 DNA reads as TGTGCCACCAGCAGAGATGAGGCGGACCCGGCGAACACCGGGGAGCTGTTTTTT. It yields the protein CATSRDEADPANTGELFF.

This chain links TRBV6-1 with TRBJ1-1; 9 nucleotides agree with TRBD1. Trimming took 7 bases from V and 4 from J; bases not matched to a gene: 10. CDR3 size: 15 residues. The germline CDR1 and CDR2 sequences are MNHNS and SASEGT. CDR3 in DNA: TGTGCCAGCACTGCAATGGACAGGGGCACCACTGAAGCTTTCTTT. Residues: CASTAMDRGTTEAFF.

In its sample, this clone was seen a few times. The gene calls are TRBV11-3 and TRBJ2-5; D is unresolved. V dropped 3 bases and J dropped 5 bases, with 7 bases sitting between them. The CDR3 contains 12 residues. CDR1 SGHNT and CDR2 YENEEA come from the germline V gene. The DNA for the CDR3 is TGTGCCAGCAGCTTCTACGGGGAGACCCAGTACTTC. Translating gives CASSFYGETQYF. The variable domain in full, completed from reference TRBV11-3 and TRBJ2-5, reads EAGVVQSPRYKIIEKKQPVAFWCNPISGHNTLYWYLQNLGQGPELLIRYENEEAVDDSQLPKDRFSAERLKGVDSTLKIQPAELGDSAVYLCASSFYGETQYFGPGTRLLVL.

The chain is built from TRBV25-1 and TRBJ2-2; the D is unclear. Trimming removed 6 bases from V and 0 bases from J, with 5 bases in between. This CDR3 spans 13 amino acids. Germline CDR1 and CDR2: MGHDK and SYGVNS. Written as DNA, the CDR3 is TGTGCCAGCAGGGCAGCGAACACCGGGGAGCTGTTTTTT. As protein: CASRAANTGELFF.

There are a few counts of this clone. The chain has TRBV5-4 and TRBJ2-3, with 9 bases that match TRBD1. The CDR3 is made up of 14 amino acids. V lost 4 bases to trimming and J lost 3 bases; unmatched junction nucleotides: 3. Looked up from germline, CDR1 is SGHNT and CDR2 is YYREEE (reference sequence). CDR3 bases: TGTGCCAGCAGCCTACAGGGGGCTACAGATACGCAGTATTTT. Protein product: CASSLQGATDTQYF.

This clone was detected only once. CDR3 bases: TGTGCCAGTAGTACTTCCAGGAACACTGAAGCTTTCTTT. Its protein product is CASSTSRNTEAFF. V usage is TRBV19 and J usage is TRBJ1-1; D gene ambiguous. V dropped 4 bases and J dropped 1 base, with 7 bases sitting between them. CDR3 length equals 13 residues. Looked up from germline, CDR1 is LNHDA and CDR2 is SQIVND (reference sequence).

V usage is TRBV7-3 and J usage is TRBJ2-3, with 9 bases identical to TRBD2. There are 17 residues in the CDR3. Germline V gene lookup returns CDR1 SGHTA and CDR2 FQGTGA. V trimming: 4 bases; J trimming: 0 bases; junction bases outside the gene matches: 8. The CDR3 spells CASSSSERGASTDTQYF. The CDR3 DNA is TGTGCCAGCAGCTCATCAGAGCGGGGGGCGAGCACAGATACGCAGTATTTT.

The rearrangement joins TRBV11-2 to TRBJ1-3; D is unclear. Trimming removed 4 bases from V and 0 bases from J, with 7 bases in between. From germline, CDR1 is SGHAT and CDR2 FQNNGV. The CDR3 is made up of 14 amino acids. CDR3 DNA sequence: TGTGCCAGCAGCTCTATTACCTCTGGAAACACCATATATTTT. It yields the protein CASSSITSGNTIYF.

The gene calls are TRBV6-5 and TRBJ1-1; no firm D call. Germline V gives CDR1 MNHEY, CDR2 SVGAGI. This CDR3 comprises 13 residues. Between the trimmed V and J ends, which lost 3 bases and 6 bases, there was a span of 11 bases. For the CDR3, the DNA is TGTGCCAGCAGTTATAACACGGTCGCTGAAGCTTTCTTT. Translated: CASSYNTVAEAFF.